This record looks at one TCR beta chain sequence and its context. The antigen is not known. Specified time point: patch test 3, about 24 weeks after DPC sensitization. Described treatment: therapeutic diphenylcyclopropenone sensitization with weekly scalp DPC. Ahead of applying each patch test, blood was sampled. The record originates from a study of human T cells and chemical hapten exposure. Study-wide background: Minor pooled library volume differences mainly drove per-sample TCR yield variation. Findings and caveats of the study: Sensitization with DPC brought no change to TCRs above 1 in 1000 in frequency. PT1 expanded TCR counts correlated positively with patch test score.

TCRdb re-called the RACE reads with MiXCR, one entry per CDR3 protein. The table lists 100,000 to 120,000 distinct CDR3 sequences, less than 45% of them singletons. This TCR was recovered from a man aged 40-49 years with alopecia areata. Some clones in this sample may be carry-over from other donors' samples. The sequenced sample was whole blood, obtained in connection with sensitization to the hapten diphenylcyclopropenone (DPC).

The CDR3 DNA sequence: TGCAGTGCGGGGGAGACTAGCGGGTACACAGATACGCAGTATTTT. Translating gives CSAGETSGYTDTQYF. The gene calls are TRBV20-1 and TRBJ2-3, with 10 nucleotides matching TRBD2. V shed 6 bases, J shed 2 bases, and the junction held 8 bases outside the gene matches. CDR3 length equals 15 residues. Germline V gene data show CDR1 as DFQATT and CDR2 as SNEGSKA (reference sequence).